The rows below give T cell receptor beta chains drawn from one sample of a study of blood T cell repertoires in COVID-19. Generated by immunoSEQ multiplex PCR, the TCRdb table keeps only in-frame clones and is missing some. The data hold around 170,000 clones, with approximately 88% observed a single time. What was sequenced was peripheral blood. The receptor set was obtained from a man in his 60s with acute or convalescent COVID-19. The CDR3 runs from the conserved cysteine through the conserved F or W. The D gene is left open where the match is weak. Rows give clone size only sometimes, using once, few, many, or a class for an expanded clone.

size | D | J | V | CDR3 | DNA
NA | NA | TRBJ2-7 | TRBV20-1 | CSASGGLQGSSYEQYF | TGCAGTGCTAGTGGAGGTCTCCAGGGGTCCTCCTACGAGCAGTACTTC
NA | NA | TRBJ1-5 | TRBV23-1 | CASSLQSNQPQHF | TGCGCCAGCAGTCTCCAGTCCAATCAGCCCCAGCATTTT
NA | NA | TRBJ1-2 | TRBV15 | CATEENYGYTF | TGTGCCACCGAGGAGAACTATGGCTACACCTTC
once | NA | TRBJ1-2 | TRBV3-1/TRBV3-2 | CASSPNRQWGYGYTF | TGTGCCAGCAGCCCAAACAGGCAGTGGGGATATGGCTACACCTTC
NA | NA | TRBJ2-5 | TRBV9 | CASSLHHRVTDGETQYF | TGTGCCAGCAGCCTGCATCACAGGGTAACTGATGGAGAGACCCAGTACTTC
NA | TRBD1 | TRBJ1-2 | TRBV7-9 | CASSLAPPEGAHGYTF | TGTGCCAGCAGCTTAGCGCCGCCCGAGGGGGCTCATGGCTACACCTTC
NA | NA | TRBJ1-5 | TRBV20-1 | CSASSSPSASNQPQHF | TGCAGTGCTAGTAGCTCCCCGAGTGCGAGCAATCAGCCCCAGCATTTT
NA | NA | TRBJ1-2 | TRBV4-2 | CASSHHTGQYGYTF | TGTGCCAGCAGCCACCACACTGGACAGTATGGCTACACCTTC
NA | NA | TRBJ1-5 | TRBV18 | CASSPQGGGNQPQHF | TGTGCCAGCTCACCACAGGGGGGGGGCAATCAGCCCCAGCATTTT
NA | NA | TRBJ2-1 | TRBV11-1 | CASSLAVGAGRTNEQFF | TGTGCCAGCAGCTTAGCAGTGGGGGCCGGACGGACGAATGAGCAGTTCTTC
NA | NA | TRBJ1-1 | TRBV25-1 | CASTMTGNTEAFF | TGTGCCAGCACCATGACAGGGAACACTGAAGCTTTCTTT
NA | NA | TRBJ2-7 | TRBV4-1 | CASSHQPPDSREQYF | TGCGCCAGCAGCCACCAACCTCCTGACTCTCGTGAGCAGTACTTC
NA | TRBD2 | TRBJ2-7 | TRBV3-1/TRBV3-2 | CASRAGGVGNEQYF | TGTGCCAGCAGAGCCGGGGGGGTCGGGAACGAGCAGTACTTC
NA | NA | TRBJ1-5 | TRBV6-2/TRBV6-3 | CASSTRVMDQPQHF | TGTGCCAGCAGTACGCGGGTGATGGATCAGCCCCAGCATTTT
NA | NA | TRBJ1-3 | TRBV18 | CASSPEFSGNTIYF | TGTGCCAGCTCACCGGAGTTCTCTGGAAACACCATATATTTT
NA | NA | TRBJ2-2 | TRBV6-1 | CASSELRGNGELFF | TGTGCCAGCAGTGAACTTCGGGGGAATGGGGAGCTGTTTTTT
NA | NA | TRBJ1-2 | TRBV6-5 | CASSGGINYGYTF | TGTGCCAGCAGCGGCGGGATTAACTATGGCTACACCTTC
NA | NA | TRBJ1-3 | TRBV7-2 | CASSLTFTRVGNTIYF | TGTGCCAGCAGCTTAACTTTTACCAGGGTGGGAAACACCATATATTTT
once | NA | TRBJ2-2 | TRBV9 | CASSVGGAGELFF | TGTGCCAGCAGCGTAGGAGGTGCCGGGGAGCTGTTTTTT
NA | TRBD1 | TRBJ1-2 | TRBV12-3/TRBV12-4 | CASKGQGIYGYTF | TGTGCCAGCAAAGGACAGGGTATATATGGCTACACCTTC
once | NA | TRBJ2-5 | TRBV7-9 | CASSSPDYSKETQYF | TGTGCCAGCAGCTCTCCGGACTATTCGAAGGAGACCCAGTACTTC
NA | NA | TRBJ1-1 | TRBV5-6 | CASSLVGQTEAFF | TGTGCCAGCAGCTTGGTTGGGCAAACTGAAGCTTTCTTT
NA | NA | TRBJ1-5 | TRBV21-1 | CASSKHLRTGGHQPQHF | TGTGCCAGCAGCAAACATCTTCGCACAGGGGGCCATCAGCCCCAGCATTTT
NA | NA | TRBJ2-2 | TRBV13 | CASSLRRGANTGELFF | TGTGCCAGCAGCTTACGCCGCGGAGCCAACACCGGGGAGCTGTTTTTT
NA | NA | TRBJ1-3 | TRBV5-1 | CASSITGPGSGNTIYF | TGCGCCAGCAGCATAACAGGACCCGGCTCTGGAAACACCATATATTTT
NA | TRBD1 | TRBJ1-5 | TRBV6-2/TRBV6-3 | CASSWDRGVPRTMNQPQHF | TGTGCCAGCAGCTGGGACAGGGGCGTCCCGAGGACCATGAATCAGCCCCAGCATTTT
NA | NA | TRBJ2-3 | TRBV11-2 | CASSPARVSTDTQYF | TGTGCCAGCAGCCCCGCGCGGGTCAGCACAGATACGCAGTATTTT
once | NA | TRBJ1-4 | TRBV7-9 | CASSRGSGGAGEKLFF | TGTGCCAGCAGCCGCGGTAGCGGCGGGGCGGGTGAAAAACTGTTTTTT
few | TRBD1 | TRBJ2-7 | TRBV24-1 | CATSGTWDRTYEQYF | TGTGCCACCAGCGGTACCTGGGACAGGACCTACGAGCAGTACTTC
NA | NA | TRBJ1-2 | TRBV5-8 | CASSFRGDYGYTF | TGTGCCAGCAGCTTCAGGGGAGACTATGGCTACACCTTC
NA | NA | TRBJ2-3 | TRBV7-9 | CASSSRRPPSTDTQYF | TGTGCCAGCAGCTCTAGGCGACCGCCCAGCACAGATACGCAGTATTTT
NA | NA | TRBJ2-3 | TRBV7-2 | CASSFEAVNTDTQYF | TGTGCCAGCAGCTTCGAGGCGGTCAACACAGATACGCAGTATTTT
NA | NA | TRBJ1-2 | TRBV30 | CAWSSGATFYYGYTF | TGTGCCTGGAGCTCAGGGGCTACCTTCTACTATGGCTACACCTTC
NA | NA | TRBJ1-2 | TRBV3-1/TRBV3-2 | CASSQGSRLNYGYTF | TGTGCCAGCAGCCAAGGCAGCAGGCTTAACTATGGCTACACCTTC
NA | TRBD1 | TRBJ1-4 | TRBV6-6 | CASNDRGGEKLFF | TGTGCCAGCAACGACAGGGGGGGTGAAAAACTGTTTTTT
NA | NA | TRBJ1-2 | TRBV27 | CASTETGGTYGYTF | TGTGCCAGCACCGAAACGGGGGGCACGTATGGCTACACCTTC
NA | NA | TRBJ1-3 | TRBV7-9 | CASRGMGTPGNTIYF | TGTGCCAGCCGGGGAATGGGGACTCCTGGAAACACCATATATTTT
NA | NA | TRBJ1-2 | TRBV5-6 | CASTLAGYGGYTF | TGTGCCAGCACCCTTGCAGGGTATGGTGGCTACACCTTC
NA | NA | TRBJ2-1 | TRBV4-1 | CASSQTGYGYNEQFF | TGCGCCAGCAGCCAAACAGGATACGGTTACAATGAGCAGTTCTTC
NA | NA | TRBJ1-1 | TRBV18 | CASSPGPDTEAFF | TGTGCCAGCTCACCTGGCCCCGACACTGAAGCTTTCTTT
NA | NA | TRBJ1-2 | TRBV11-1 | CASSPRSDYGYTF | TGTGCCAGCAGCCCCAGGTCCGACTATGGCTACACCTTC
once | NA | TRBJ1-3 | TRBV30 | CAWSPTSGNTIYF | TGTGCCTGGAGTCCTACCTCTGGAAACACCATATATTTT
NA | TRBD1 | TRBJ1-4 | TRBV6-4 | CASSDQDRGDYEKLFF | TGTGCCAGCAGTGACCAGGACAGGGGGGACTATGAAAAACTGTTTTTT
NA | TRBD2 | TRBJ2-5 | TRBV5-4 | CASRPPHSGGETQYF | TGTGCCAGCAGACCGCCCCATAGCGGGGGGGAGACCCAGTACTTC
NA | TRBD2 | TRBJ2-5 | TRBV7-8 | CASSEGLAGGLQETQYF | TGTGCCAGCAGCGAAGGACTAGCGGGGGGCTTACAAGAGACCCAGTACTTC
NA | NA | TRBJ2-7 | TRBV5-6 | CASSSRLTGGDEQYF | TGTGCCAGCAGCTCAAGACTCACAGGGGGGGACGAGCAGTACTTC
NA | NA | TRBJ1-1 | TRBV2 | CASSLVRRGTEAFF | TGTGCCAGCAGCCTGGTCCGGAGAGGAACTGAAGCTTTCTTT
NA | NA | TRBJ1-2 | TRBV25-1 | CASSEGMGYGYTF | TGTGCCAGCAGTGAGGGCATGGGTTATGGCTACACCTTC
NA | NA | TRBJ2-2 | TRBV2 | CASRQDNTGELFF | TGTGCCAGCCGACAGGATAACACCGGGGAGCTGTTTTTT
NA | TRBD1 | TRBJ2-7 | TRBV5-1 | CASQTGGASLEQYF | TGCGCCAGCCAAACAGGGGGCGCATCTCTCGAGCAGTACTTC